The T cell receptor beta chain described here comes from a study of molecular identifiers for immune sequencing clone quantification. Study details: In replicates, the authors split RNA from about 20,000 or 100,000 naive CD8 cells five ways and sequenced four.

Listed TCR primers and previously described methods were used for bulk TCR libraries. TCRdb processed the PCR reads anew with MiXCR; each CDR3 protein has one entry. The repertoire holds roughly 320,000 distinct CDR3 sequences, roughly a quarter seen once, with around 0.7% in the top ten. Per the germline V gene, CDR1 is DFQATT and CDR2 is SNEGSKA (reference sequence). The CDR3 loop spans 16 amino acids. Trimming shortened V by 6 bases and J by 0 bases, and 21 bases separated the two germline ends. The source is a human donor in good health. Some libraries in this study had Jurkat cell RNA spiked in. The chain employs TRBV20-1 and TRBJ2-7, with D perhaps matching TRBD2 (6 bases). The sample was naive CD8+ T cells from blood, with Jurkat cell RNA spiked in. This sample's subset: FACS-sorted CD8+CD4-CCR7+CD45RA+ naive T cells. CDR3 nucleotide sequence: TGCAGTGCCCCGGGAGTCGAGGTGCGGAACTCCTACGAGCAGTACTTC. Protein product: CSAPGVEVRNSYEQYF.